This paragraph covers one T cell receptor beta chain sequence. No cognate antigen has been identified for it. Qualities for individual bases were not recorded, and no much larger clone is one base off. From its cysteine to its phenylalanine, the CDR3 spans 12 amino acids. The retained sequence is limited to the CDR3, 36 bases, with the frame set at the first base. CDR1 LNHDA and CDR2 SQIVND were looked up in the germline V gene (reference sequence). V is pruned by 10 bases and J by 5 bases, leaving 6 bases of the junction without a gene match. The CDR3 regions of human TCRbeta chains were subjected to immunosequencing. In the source study's methods: Repertoire TCRs were checked for matches against a reference library of SARS-CoV-2-specific TCRs that had been generated using the MIRA antigen-specificity platform. Breadth was defined as the fraction of unique TCRs that were SARS-CoV-2-associated. Depth was defined as the fraction of total T cells that were SARS-CoV-2-associated. Using the MIRA data, every spike-specific TCR was mapped to the spike region that the TCR reacted to and assigned to either a CD4 or a CD8 class. Log10-transformed breadth and depth values were compared by one-way ANOVA with Sidak's multiple comparisons tests. Here the immuneACCESS table is served through TCRdb, limited to in-frame sequences with V and J called. Missing clones are a known gap in these copies; in checked studies unresolved V genes cover under half, and the rest lacks a known reason. From that table come the V and J calls and clone size; the DNA was used to work out D and trimming. This sample comprises roughly 160,000 clones, around nine tenths of them detected only once. The ten biggest clones cover roughly 4% of the sample.

The record originates from a study of T cell responses to AZD1222 COVID-19 vaccine (dated by TCRdb to the early 2020s). About the full investigation: A total of approximately 230 trial participants underwent TCR sequencing, of whom 207 received two doses of AZD1222 and some 26 received two doses of the MenACWY control vaccine. Enrollment into the trials was organized by age into subgroups of 18-55, 56-69 and 70-plus years, and those subgroups contained roughly 150, 30 and 60 TCR-sequenced participants, respectively. What the research found in general, with its limitations: CD4 TCRs associated with the vaccine covered the entire spike protein, and the dominant responses were in regions 160-218 and 743-854. Conclusions about previously exposed vaccinees were limited because only six AZD1222 recipients were SARS-CoV-2 seropositive at baseline. In the small 56-69-year group, the increase in depth fell short of significance, most likely because of low power. Nearly half of unique spike-specific TCRs reportedly recognized epitopes outside regions mutated in the B.1.351 and B.1.1.7 variants. Spike-specific TCR breadth and depth rose significantly after two AZD1222 doses compared with day 0 and with MenACWY recipients. Because no day 14 peak-response samples were available, the repertoires could be characterized only after the peak T cell response. Participants were mostly white British and included more females than males, and it was suggested by the authors that clonal diversity may have been underestimated.

This specimen's time point label, interpreted: about 28 days (+/-7) after the second vaccine dose. AZD1222 recipients given second doses at about 4 weeks or at about 12 weeks were pooled, since spike-specific TCR depth and breadth were not found to differ between the two schedules. Samples from vaccinated people were obtained from the UK trials COV001 and COV002, which included a single-blind randomized controlled phase 2/3 trial of AZD1222 (ChAdOx1 nCoV-19) in healthy adults. For TCRbeta chain sequencing, PBMC samples from trial participants were taken at day 0 and at day 28 after the second dose.

The V and J segments used are TRBV19 and TRBJ2-5, with TRBD1 matching 8 junction bases. Sequences were derived from peripheral blood, sampled 28 days after the second AZD1222 dose. The clonotype was recovered from an adult who received the AZD1222 COVID-19 vaccine. The CDR3 has the sequence CATSGGRETQYF. The DNA reads as follows: TGTGCCACTTCAGGGGGCAGGGAGACCCAGTACTTC.